The next 30 T cell receptor beta chains were all read from a single sample in a study of monozygotic twins with inflammatory bowel disease. From its re-call of the 5' RACE reads, TCRdb lists each CDR3 protein once, without DNA. The table lists about 210,000 distinct CDR3 sequences, with approximately 1.6% in the top ten. Sequencing was carried out using blood. These receptors were taken from a human donor with ulcerative colitis or Crohn's disease, or a healthy co-twin of an affected twin (not recorded which).

The chain recombines TRBV6-6 with TRBJ1-2; the D call of TRBD1 rests on TCRdb alone, since no DNA is present to check it. This CDR3 region has 12 residues. Germline assignment: CDR1 MNHNY and CDR2 SVGAGI (reference sequence). CDR3 residues: CASSDGQGGYTF.

The chain joins TRBV5-1 to TRBJ1-6. The CDR3 has 14 amino acids. Germline assignment: CDR1 SGHRS and CDR2 YFSETQ. The CDR3 region is CASSLAVVGSPLHF.

The chain combines TRBV5-1 with TRBJ2-7; lacking DNA, the TRBD1 call made by TCRdb goes unchecked. This CDR3 region has 13 residues. Per the germline V gene, CDR1 is SGHRS and CDR2 is YFSETQ. CDR3 region: CASSLAPLYEQYF.

The chain combines TRBV2 with TRBJ2-7; TCRdb calls TRBD1, which cannot be checked without DNA. This CDR3 is 12 amino acids long. CDR1 and CDR2 (germline): SNHLY, FYNNEI. CDR3 sequence: CASRQADYEQYF.

The chain combines TRBV9 with TRBJ1-2; without DNA, the TCRdb call of TRBD1 cannot be checked. The CDR3 contains 15 residues. Per the germline V gene, CDR1 is SGDLS and CDR2 is YYNGEE. This chain's CDR3 is CASSVGGMGRTGYTF. The full variable domain, completed using reference TRBV9 and TRBJ1-2, is DSGVTQTPKHLITATGQRVTLRCSPRSGDLSVYWYQQSLDQGLQFLIQYYNGEERAKGNILERFSAQQFPDLHSELNLSSLELGDSALYFCASSVGGMGRTGYTFGSGTRLTVV.

This chain connects TRBV18 to TRBJ1-2; TCRdb gives TRBD1 as the D gene, but with no DNA this cannot be confirmed. Germline-derived CDR1 and CDR2 are KGHSH and LQKENI. The CDR3 runs to 13 residues. This CDR3 is CASSAQGGRDYTF. Complete variable domain (other parts from reference TRBV18 and TRBJ1-2): NAGVMQNPRHLVRRRGQEARLRCSPMKGHSHVYWYRQLPEEGLKFMVYLQKENIIDESGMPKERFSAEFPKEGPSILRIQQVVRGDSAAYFCASSAQGGRDYTFGSGTRLTVV.

The V gene is TRBV5-1, the J gene TRBJ2-1; the TCRdb D gene call, TRBD1, has no DNA to confirm it. Per the germline V gene, CDR1 is SGHRS and CDR2 is YFSETQ. This CDR3 comprises 14 residues. CDR3 residues: CASSLGTNYNEQFF.

The rearrangement uses TRBV3-1 and TRBJ2-1; TCRdb calls TRBD1, which cannot be checked without DNA. Germline V CDR1 and CDR2: LGHDT, YNNKEL (reference sequence). The CDR3 length is 15 residues. CDR3 sequence reads: CASRHRGHPYNEQFF.

This chain uses TRBV20-1 with TRBJ1-2; no DNA is available, so the TRBD1 call from TCRdb remains unchecked. This CDR3 spans 15 amino acids. Germline assignment: CDR1 DFQATT and CDR2 SNEGSKA (reference sequence). CDR3 protein: CSAGSLGTGSKGYTF.

J is TRBJ2-1 and V is TRBV3-1. CDR1 is LGHDT and CDR2 is YNNKEL in the germline V gene (reference sequence). The CDR3 consists of 12 residues. CDR3 region: CASSRRDNEQFF.

The V call is TRBV7-2, the J call TRBJ2-5. Germline assignment: CDR1 SGHTA and CDR2 FQGNSA. This CDR3 contains 12 residues. The CDR3 sequence is CASSGGVETQYF.

This sequence joins TRBV12-3 or TRBV12-4 and TRBJ2-1; as DNA is missing, the TRBD2 call by TCRdb cannot be tested. CDR3 length: 13 amino acids. The CDR3 sequence is CANGRSGYNEQFF.

V gene TRBV5-1 combines with J gene TRBJ2-5; TCRdb picks TRBD1, but there is no DNA to check that call. This CDR3 contains 14 residues. CDR1 is SGHRS, CDR2 YFSETQ, per germline. The CDR3 here is CASSLLQGQETQYF.

The rearrangement uses TRBV12-3 or TRBV12-4 and TRBJ1-1. CDR3 length: 15 residues. This chain's CDR3 is CASREGRDLIPEAFF.

The chain recombines TRBV25-1 with TRBJ1-1; TCRdb outputs TRBD1, but without DNA this stays unchecked. Germline loops: CDR1 MGHDK, CDR2 SYGVNS. CDR3 length equals 15 residues. The CDR3 spells CASSEGRGRNTEAFF.

V is TRBV5-5 and J is TRBJ1-3; there is no DNA to check the TCRdb D call of TRBD1. The length of the CDR3 is 17 residues. CDR1 is SGHKS and CDR2 is YYEKEE in the germline V gene (reference sequence). The CDR3 reads CASSDTRDRTAGNTIYF.

This rearrangement joins TRBV27 to TRBJ2-7; the TRBD1 assignment by TCRdb is unverifiable without DNA. Looked up from germline, CDR1 is MNHEY and CDR2 is SMNVEV (reference sequence). The CDR3 has 13 amino acids. CDR3 residues: CASSFPGSYEQYF.

V is TRBV7-9 and J is TRBJ1-2; there is no DNA to check the TCRdb D call of TRBD1. This CDR3 comprises 15 residues. The germline V gene has CDR1 SEHNR and CDR2 FQNEAQ (reference sequence). CDR3 in amino acids: CASSLALQGSYGYTF. Supplemented by reference TRBV7-9 and TRBJ1-2, the full variable domain reads DTGVSQNPRHKITKRGQNVTFRCDPISEHNRLYWYRQTLGQGPEFLTYFQNEAQLEKSRLLSDRFSAERPKGSFSTLEIQRTEQGDSAMYLCASSLALQGSYGYTFGSGTRLTVV.

This rearrangement joins TRBV6-1 to TRBJ1-5. Per germline, CDR1 MNHNS and CDR2 SASEGT. This CDR3 is built from 15 residues. The CDR3 sequence: CASSRLRAYNQPQHF.

This chain links TRBV19 with TRBJ1-2. The CDR3 consists of 16 residues. The V gene's germline CDR1 is LNHDA and CDR2 SQIVND (reference sequence). The CDR3 loop is CASRNLADDLNYGYTF.

The V and J genes are TRBV6-1 and TRBJ2-3. The CDR3 runs to 14 residues. The germline V gene has CDR1 MNHNS and CDR2 SASEGT. CDR3 amino acids: CASSLGTPTDTQYF.

The chain uses TRBV7-9 and TRBJ2-7. This CDR3 comprises 15 residues. Germline V gene lookup returns CDR1 SEHNR and CDR2 FQNEAQ (reference sequence). The CDR3: CASSLVDGRLLEQYF.

The chain employs TRBV2 and TRBJ2-5. This CDR3 comprises 13 residues. The germline V gene has CDR1 SNHLY and CDR2 FYNNEI. This CDR3 reads CASSGPEQETQYF.

This chain joins TRBV5-1 and TRBJ2-5; TCRdb picks TRBD1, but there is no DNA to check that call. Germline V lookup: CDR1 SGHRS, CDR2 YFSETQ. This CDR3 has 14 amino acids. The CDR3 loop reads CASTGGSYQETQYF. The entire variable domain, with the rest obtained from reference TRBV5-1 and TRBJ2-5, is as follows: KAGVTQTPRYLIKTRGQQVTLSCSPISGHRSVSWYQQTPGQGLQFLFEYFSETQRNKGNFPGRFSGRQFSNSRSEMNVSTLELGDSALYLCASTGGSYQETQYFGPGTRLLVL.

The CDR3 region is CASSSNWEQYF. The J gene is TRBJ2-7, the V gene TRBV5-5. The CDR3 has 11 amino acids. The germline V gene encodes CDR1 SGHKS and CDR2 YYEKEE (reference sequence).

The rearrangement links TRBV19 to TRBJ1-6. Germline V gene data show CDR1 as LNHDA and CDR2 as SQIVND (reference sequence). The CDR3 totals 15 residues. CDR3 residues: CASTKSRTHNSPLHF.

This chain connects TRBV12-3 or TRBV12-4 to TRBJ2-3; absent DNA, TCRdb's TRBD1 call cannot be checked. The length of the CDR3 is 14 residues. The CDR3 protein is CADSRGQGTDTQYF.

The V call is TRBV12-3 or TRBV12-4, the J call TRBJ2-1; no DNA is available, so the TRBD1 call from TCRdb remains unchecked. This CDR3 has 14 amino acids. CDR3 sequence reads: CASRGHPSYNEQFF.

The rearrangement uses TRBV7-2 and TRBJ1-6. The CDR3 extends over 12 amino acids. CDR1 SGHTA and CDR2 FQGNSA come from the germline V gene. CDR3 region: CASSFGGSPLHF.

The chain joins TRBV6-5 to TRBJ1-6; TCRdb reports TRBD1, a call that lacks DNA to check it against. The CDR3 has 16 amino acids. Germline V gene sequence: CDR1 MNHEY, CDR2 SVGAGI. The CDR3: CASSYEGRGMGSPLHF.